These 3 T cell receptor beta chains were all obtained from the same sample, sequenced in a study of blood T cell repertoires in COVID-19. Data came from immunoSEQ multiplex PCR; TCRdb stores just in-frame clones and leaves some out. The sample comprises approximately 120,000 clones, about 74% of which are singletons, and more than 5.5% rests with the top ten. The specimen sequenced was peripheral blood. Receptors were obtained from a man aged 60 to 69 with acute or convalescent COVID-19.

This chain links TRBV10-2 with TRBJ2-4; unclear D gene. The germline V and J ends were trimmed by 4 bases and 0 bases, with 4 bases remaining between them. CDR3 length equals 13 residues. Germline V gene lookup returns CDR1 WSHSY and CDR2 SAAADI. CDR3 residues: CASSAIAKNIQYF. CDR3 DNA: TGCGCCAGCAGTGCCATAGCCAAAAACATTCAGTACTTC.

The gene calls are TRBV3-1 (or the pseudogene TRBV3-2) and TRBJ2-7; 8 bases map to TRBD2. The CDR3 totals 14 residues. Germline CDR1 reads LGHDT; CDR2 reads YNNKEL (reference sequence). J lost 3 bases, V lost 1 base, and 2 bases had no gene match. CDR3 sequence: CASSQAGGDYEQYF. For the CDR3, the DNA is TGTGCCAGCAGCCAAGCGGGGGGGGACTACGAGCAGTACTTC.

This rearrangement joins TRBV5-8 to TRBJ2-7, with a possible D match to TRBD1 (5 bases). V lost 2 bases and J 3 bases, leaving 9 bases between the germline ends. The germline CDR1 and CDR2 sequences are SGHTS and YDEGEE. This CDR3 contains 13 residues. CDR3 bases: TGTGCCAGCAGCTTTCGACAGAACTACGAGCAGTACTTC. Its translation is CASSFRQNYEQYF.